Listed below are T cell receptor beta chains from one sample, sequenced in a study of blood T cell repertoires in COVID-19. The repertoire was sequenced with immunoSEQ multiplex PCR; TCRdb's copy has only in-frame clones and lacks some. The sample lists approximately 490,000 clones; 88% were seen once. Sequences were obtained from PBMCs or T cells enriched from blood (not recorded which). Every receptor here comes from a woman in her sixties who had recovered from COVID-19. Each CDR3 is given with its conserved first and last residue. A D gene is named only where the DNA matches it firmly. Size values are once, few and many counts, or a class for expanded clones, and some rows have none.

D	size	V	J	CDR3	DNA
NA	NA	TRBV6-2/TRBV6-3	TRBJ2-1	CASSFSGLTYNEQFF	TGTGCCAGCAGTTTTAGCGGTCTGACCTACAATGAGCAGTTCTTC
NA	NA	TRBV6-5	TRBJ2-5	CASQIYSNEETQYF	TGTGCCAGCCAAATATACAGTAATGAAGAGACCCAGTACTTC
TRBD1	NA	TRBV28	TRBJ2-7	CASSLTGGWYEQYF	TGTGCCAGCAGTTTGACAGGGGGCTGGTACGAGCAGTACTTC
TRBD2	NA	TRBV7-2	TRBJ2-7	CASSRTAGSSYEQYF	TGTGCCAGCAGCCGCACAGCGGGGAGCTCCTACGAGCAGTACTTC
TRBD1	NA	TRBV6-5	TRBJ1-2	CASSYPGQGSYGYTF	TGTGCCAGCAGTTACCCGGGACAGGGGAGCTATGGCTACACCTTC
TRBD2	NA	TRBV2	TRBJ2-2	CASSNGLAANTGELFF	TGTGCCAGCAGTAACGGACTAGCGGCGAACACCGGGGAGCTGTTTTTT
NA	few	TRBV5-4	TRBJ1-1	CASSPGTRVGEAFF	TGTGCCAGCAGCCCCGGGACTAGAGTAGGTGAAGCTTTCTTT
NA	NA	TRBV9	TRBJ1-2	CASGGDWGYGYTF	TGTGCCAGCGGAGGGGATTGGGGCTATGGCTACACCTTC
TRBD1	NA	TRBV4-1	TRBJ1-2	CASSQRDSYGYTF	TGCGCCAGCAGCCAAAGGGACAGCTATGGCTACACCTTC
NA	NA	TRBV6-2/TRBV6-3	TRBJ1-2	CASSYSRDGYTF	TGTGCCAGCAGTTACTCGAGGGATGGCTACACCTTC
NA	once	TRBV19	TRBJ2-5	CASSGRGAQETQYF	TGTGCCAGTAGTGGCAGGGGGGCTCAAGAGACCCAGTACTTC
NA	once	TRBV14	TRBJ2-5	CASSPPGWKTQYF	TGTGCCAGCAGCCCGCCAGGGTGGAAGACCCAGTACTTC
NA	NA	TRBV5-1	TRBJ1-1	CASSSAGARTEAFF	TGCGCCAGCAGCTCAGCAGGGGCAAGGACTGAAGCTTTCTTT
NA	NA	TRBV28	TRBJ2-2	CASRTPNTGELFF	TGTGCCAGCAGGACACCGAACACCGGGGAGCTGTTTTTT
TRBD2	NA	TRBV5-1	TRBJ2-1	CASSLEASGYNEQFF	TGCGCCAGCAGCTTGGAGGCTAGCGGCTACAATGAGCAGTTCTTC
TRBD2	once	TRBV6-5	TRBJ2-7	CASMAGGRYEQYF	TGTGCCAGCATGGCGGGGGGGCGTTACGAGCAGTACTTC
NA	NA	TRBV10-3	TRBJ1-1	CAISERGTNTEAFF	TGTGCCATCAGTGAACGGGGGACGAACACTGAAGCTTTCTTT
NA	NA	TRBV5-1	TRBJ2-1	CASSAGGGLIYNEQFF	TGCGCCAGCAGCGCAGGAGGGGGCCTCATCTACAATGAGCAGTTCTTC
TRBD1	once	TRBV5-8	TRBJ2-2	CASSFEGAENTGELFF	TGTGCCAGCAGCTTCGAGGGGGCTGAGAACACCGGGGAGCTGTTTTTT
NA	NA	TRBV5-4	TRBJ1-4	CASSEGLRAEKLFF	TGTGCCAGCAGCGAGGGCCTCCGCGCTGAAAAACTGTTTTTT
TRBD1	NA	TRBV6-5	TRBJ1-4	CAIMPTGAGEKLFF	TGTGCCATAATGCCCACAGGGGCCGGGGAAAAACTGTTTTTT
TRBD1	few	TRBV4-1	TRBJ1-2	CASSHETGGYGYTF	TGCGCCAGCAGCCATGAGACAGGGGGCTACGGCTACACCTTC
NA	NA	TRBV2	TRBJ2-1	CASSERTYNEQFF	TGTGCCAGCAGTGAAAGGACTTACAATGAGCAGTTCTTC
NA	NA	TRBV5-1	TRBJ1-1	CASSLWAEGEAFF	TGCGCCAGCAGCTTGTGGGCAGAGGGTGAAGCTTTCTTT
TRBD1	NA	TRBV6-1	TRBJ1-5	CASSEAQGARGNQPQHF	TGTGCCAGCAGTGAAGCGCAGGGGGCGAGGGGCAATCAGCCCCAGCATTTT
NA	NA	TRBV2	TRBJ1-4	CASRGPDDEKLFF	TGTGCCAGCAGGGGGCCAGATGATGAAAAACTGTTTTTT
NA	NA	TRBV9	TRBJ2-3	CASSVRQGISTDTQYF	TGTGCCAGCAGCGTACGGCAGGGGATAAGCACAGATACGCAGTATTTT
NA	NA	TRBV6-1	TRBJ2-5	CASSEAAGKTQYF	TGTGCCAGCAGTGAAGCGGCAGGGAAGACCCAGTACTTC
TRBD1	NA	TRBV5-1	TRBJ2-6	CASSLEGAPGAGANVLTF	TGCGCCAGCAGCTTGGAGGGGGCCCCCGGAGCTGGGGCCAACGTCCTGACTTTC
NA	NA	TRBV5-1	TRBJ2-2	CASSFYGDTGELFF	TGCGCCAGCAGCTTCTACGGAGACACCGGGGAGCTGTTTTTT
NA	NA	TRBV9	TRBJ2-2	CASSVALFPGELFF	TGTGCCAGCAGCGTAGCTCTATTCCCCGGGGAGCTGTTTTTT
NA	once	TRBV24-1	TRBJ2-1	CATSDFPGVSYNEQFF	TGTGCCACCAGTGATTTCCCCGGGGTGTCCTACAATGAGCAGTTCTTC
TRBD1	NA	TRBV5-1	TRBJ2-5	CASSLGDSNQETQYF	TGCGCCAGCAGCTTGGGGGACAGTAACCAAGAGACCCAGTACTTC
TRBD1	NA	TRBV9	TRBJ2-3	CASSSRTGGLGDTQYF	TGTGCCAGCAGCTCCCGGACAGGGGGCTTGGGAGATACGCAGTATTTT
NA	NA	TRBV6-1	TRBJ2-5	CASSPRLERETQYF	TGTGCCAGCAGCCCACGGCTCGAGCGGGAGACCCAGTACTTC
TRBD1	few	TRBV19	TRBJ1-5	CASSIGGGARNQPQHF	TGTGCCAGTAGTATTGGAGGGGGCGCTCGCAATCAGCCCCAGCATTTT
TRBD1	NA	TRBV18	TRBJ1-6	CASSPVTGAQSPLHF	TGTGCCAGCTCACCTGTGACAGGGGCACAATCACCCCTCCACTTT
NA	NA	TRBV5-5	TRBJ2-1	CASKDAGYNEQFF	TGTGCCAGCAAGGATGCAGGGTACAATGAGCAGTTCTTC
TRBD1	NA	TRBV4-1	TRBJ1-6	CASSLQGERSPLHF	TGCGCCAGCAGCCTACAGGGGGAACGCTCACCCCTCCACTTT
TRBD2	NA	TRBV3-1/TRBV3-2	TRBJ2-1	CASSPVLAGSLYNEQFF	TGTGCCAGCAGCCCCGTACTAGCGGGGTCTCTTTACAATGAGCAGTTCTTC
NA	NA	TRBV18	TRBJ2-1	CASSAAGGGYNEQFF	TGTGCCAGCTCAGCTGCTGGTGGGGGGTACAATGAGCAGTTCTTC
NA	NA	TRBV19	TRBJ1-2	CASRSLGGYGYTF	TGTGCCAGTAGATCCTTGGGGGGCTATGGCTACACCTTC
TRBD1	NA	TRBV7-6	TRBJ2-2	CASSSSGTGQYGELFF	TGTGCCAGCAGCTCGTCCGGGACAGGGCAATATGGGGAGCTGTTTTTT
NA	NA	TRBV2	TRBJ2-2	CASSEAGDGELFF	TGTGCCAGCAGTGAAGCCGGGGACGGGGAGCTGTTTTTT
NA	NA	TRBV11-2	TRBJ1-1	CASSPDPGGLGTEAFF	TGTGCCAGCAGCCCCGATCCAGGAGGTCTCGGCACTGAAGCTTTCTTT
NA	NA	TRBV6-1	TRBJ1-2	CASSDGAGVNYYGYTF	TGTGCCAGCAGTGATGGGGCAGGAGTAAACTACTATGGCTACACCTTC